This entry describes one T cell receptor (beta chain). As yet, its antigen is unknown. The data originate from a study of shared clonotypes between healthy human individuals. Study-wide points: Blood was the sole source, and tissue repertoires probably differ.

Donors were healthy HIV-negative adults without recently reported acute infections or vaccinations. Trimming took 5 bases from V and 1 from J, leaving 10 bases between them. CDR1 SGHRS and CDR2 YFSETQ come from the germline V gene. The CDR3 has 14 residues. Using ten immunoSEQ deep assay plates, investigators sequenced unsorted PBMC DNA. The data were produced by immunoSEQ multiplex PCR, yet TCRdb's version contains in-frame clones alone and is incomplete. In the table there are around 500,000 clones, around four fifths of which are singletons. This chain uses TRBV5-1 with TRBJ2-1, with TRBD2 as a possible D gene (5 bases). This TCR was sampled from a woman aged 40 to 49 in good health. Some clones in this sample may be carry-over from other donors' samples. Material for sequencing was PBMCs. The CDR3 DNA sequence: TGCGCCAGCAGGGGGAGCGTTTCCTACAATGAGCAGTTCTTC. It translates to CASRGSVSYNEQFF. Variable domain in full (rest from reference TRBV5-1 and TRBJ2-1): KAGVTQTPRYLIKTRGQQVTLSCSPISGHRSVSWYQQTPGQGLQFLFEYFSETQRNKGNFPGRFSGRQFSNSRSEMNVSTLELGDSALYLCASRGSVSYNEQFFGPGTRLTVL.